Listed here are 27 T cell receptor beta chains from one sample, sequenced in a study of blood T cells in healthy people across ages. Primed by a sample-barcoded 5' primer and a J-beta primer mix, a second PCR proceeded for about 7 to 12 cycles. Each CDR3 protein gets one entry after TCRdb re-called the 5' RACE reads with MiXCR. The sample gives a few hundred thousand distinct CDR3 sequences, 25% to 30% of which show up once; approximately 29% is in the top ten. The sequenced sample consisted of blood. Every receptor here comes from a woman in her seventies in good health.

The chain carries TRBV7-2 and TRBJ2-5; 11 bases fit TRBD2. The CDR3 totals 16 residues. Germline loops: CDR1 SGHTA, CDR2 FQGNSA. The ends lost 5 bases at V and 4 bases at J; junction bases unmatched: 9. The CDR3 sequence is CASSQFLAGGGETQYF. CDR3 sequence (DNA): TGTGCCAGCAGCCAATTCCTAGCGGGGGGTGGAGAGACCCAGTACTTC.

This clonotype has a handful of counts. The chain combines TRBV3-1 with TRBJ1-5; no reliable D call. Germline loops: CDR1 LGHDT, CDR2 YNNKEL (reference sequence). The length of the CDR3 is 15 residues. V was shortened by 0 bases and J by 3 bases, with 9 bases between the two germline ends. DNA of the CDR3: TGTGCCAGCAGCCAAGAGGGGTCAGACAATCAGCCCCAGCATTTT. Protein sequence: CASSQEGSDNQPQHF.

As regards this clonotype: With a much larger clone just one base away, this may be a read error. The chain employs TRBV20-1 and TRBJ2-5, with 11 bases matching TRBD2. Judging by the DNA end, TRBJ2-1 fits better; the J call may be wrong. CDR1 DFQATT and CDR2 SNEGSKA come from the germline V gene (reference sequence). The length of the CDR3 is 14 residues. The CDR3 reads CSASGTSGNNDQFF. CDR3 DNA: TGCAGTGCATCAGGGACTAGCGGAAACAATGATCAGTTCTTC.

This chain uses TRBV5-1 with TRBJ2-5; 8 bases agree with TRBD1. The V gene end was trimmed by 6 bases and the J gene end by 5 bases; junction bases not matched to a gene: 9. The CDR3 contains 14 residues. The germline CDR1 and CDR2 sequences are SGHRS and YFSETQ. This CDR3 is CASNKDRGDETQYF. The CDR3, as DNA: TGCGCCAGCAACAAAGACAGGGGAGATGAGACCCAGTACTTC.

The chain recombines TRBV5-1 with TRBJ2-7, with D hard to call. The V end was cut by 0 bases, the J end by 3 bases, with 7 bases between. Germline assignment: CDR1 SGHRS and CDR2 YFSETQ. The CDR3 spans 13 residues. Here the CDR3 reads CASSLAEFYEQYF. In DNA form, the CDR3 reads TGCGCCAGCAGCTTGGCCGAGTTCTACGAGCAGTACTTC.

This clonotype was detected only a few times. The V call is TRBV7-9, the J call TRBJ1-4; D might be TRBD1 (6 bases). CDR3 length equals 16 residues. Germline CDR1 reads SEHNR; CDR2 reads FQNEAQ (reference sequence). Trimming removed 1 base from V and 4 bases from J, with 13 bases in between. This CDR3 reads CASSLGSGGLNEKLFF. In DNA form, the CDR3 reads TGTGCCAGCAGCTTAGGTTCCGGGGGCCTTAATGAAAAACTGTTTTTT.

This sequence joins TRBV28 and TRBJ1-3; D not certain. V shed 4 bases and J shed 0 bases, with 16 bases lying between them. Germline V gives CDR1 MDHEN, CDR2 SYDVKM. The CDR3 contains 17 residues. CDR3 protein: CASSYVTYRSSGNTIYF. CDR3 sequence (DNA): TGTGCCAGCAGTTACGTTACTTACAGAAGCTCTGGAAACACCATATATTTT.

The chain couples TRBV28 to TRBJ2-6; D call uncertain. V lost 7 bases and J lost 2, with 6 bases in between. Germline assignment: CDR1 MDHEN and CDR2 SYDVKM. The CDR3 sequence is 13 residues long. This chain's CDR3 is CASMEAGANVLTF. In DNA form, the CDR3 reads TGTGCCAGCATGGAAGCTGGGGCCAACGTCCTGACTTTC.

The V call is TRBV20-1, the J call TRBJ2-5, with D possibly called TRBD1 or TRBD2 (5 bases each). Germline CDR1 reads DFQATT; CDR2 reads SNEGSKA (reference sequence). The CDR3 is 13 residues long. Trimming removed 3 bases from V and 5 bases from J, with 13 bases in between. CDR3 sequence: CSASPRGVETQYF. CDR3 DNA sequence: TGCAGTGCTAGCCCCCGAGGGGTCGAGACCCAGTACTTC.

This clonotype was seen more than once but under ten times. The V gene is TRBV7-2, the J gene TRBJ2-3; D perhaps matches TRBD1 (5 bases). CDR1 is SGHTA and CDR2 is FQGNSA in the germline V gene. The CDR3 is 13 amino acids. Trimming removed 11 bases at V and 0 bases at J, with 12 bases between. CDR3 residues: CASSRVSTDTQYF. The DNA of the CDR3 is TGTGCCTCCTCCAGGGTTAGCACAGATACGCAGTATTTT.

The sample holds a few counts of this clonotype. The conserved closing phenylalanine or tryptophan is absent in this CDR3, likely reflecting a read error. The chain's CDR3 is CSVGPGAMNTEAFS. The CDR3, as DNA: TGCAGCGTGGGACCGGGAGCCATGAACACTGAAGCTTTCTCT. This chain connects TRBV29-1 to TRBJ1-1; D is perhaps TRBD1 (5 bases). V lost 6 bases, J lost 0 bases, and 14 bases lay in between. The CDR3 extends over 14 amino acids. CDR1 is SQVTM, CDR2 ANQGSEA, per germline.

The chain joins TRBV3-1 to TRBJ2-1; D not resolved. CDR3 size: 13 residues. V was pared by 4 bases and J by 9 bases, with 13 bases between. Germline V gene data show CDR1 as LGHDT and CDR2 as YNNKEL (reference sequence). CDR3 nucleotides: TGTGCCAGCAGCCCCACGACCGACCTTGAGCAGTTCTTC. Translating gives CASSPTTDLEQFF.

This clonotype showed up just a few times. The rearrangement joins TRBV7-3 to TRBJ1-1; D is undetermined. CDR3 size: 13 residues. The germline V gene has CDR1 SGHTA and CDR2 FQGTGA. Deletions cut 5 bases from V and 0 bases from J, with 7 bases between. CDR3 nucleotide sequence: TGTGCCAGCAGCGCGGAGATGAACACTGAAGCTTTCTTT. Translation gives CASSAEMNTEAFF.

There are many counts of this clonotype. The genes are TRBV7-2 and TRBJ2-5; 9 bases align to TRBD1. V lost 5 bases to trimming and J lost 5 bases; unmatched junction nucleotides: 9. Per the germline V gene, CDR1 is SGHTA and CDR2 is FQGNSA. The CDR3 extends over 15 amino acids. CDR3 residues: CASSPWDRAEETQYF. The DNA for the CDR3 is TGTGCCAGCAGCCCATGGGACAGGGCGGAGGAGACCCAGTACTTC.

Only a few counts were recorded for this clonotype. This sequence joins TRBV18 and TRBJ1-2, with 7 bases identical to TRBD1. Trimming cost V 3 bases and J 7 bases; bases outside gene matches: 17. This CDR3 is 17 amino acids long. The V gene's germline CDR1 is KGHSH and CDR2 LQKENI. The CDR3 DNA reads TGTGCCAGCTCACCCCGGGACAGTTCCGACGAGTCTTTTGGCTACACCTTC. Its translation is CASSPRDSSDESFGYTF.

The genes are TRBV7-2 and TRBJ1-2; 11 bases agree with TRBD1. CDR1 is SGHTA and CDR2 is FQGNSA in the germline V gene. The J segment lost 5 bases and the V segment lost 0 bases, leaving 11 bases of the junction unmatched. The CDR3 sequence is 18 residues long. CDR3 nucleotide sequence: TGTGCCAGCAGCTTAGCTGGGGACAGGGGGGGGAATTTATATGGCTACACCTTC. This encodes CASSLAGDRGGNLYGYTF.

V is TRBV5-1 and J is TRBJ2-5; TRBD2 is a possible D gene (6 bases). The J call may be wrong; the DNA end is better matched by TRBJ2-1. The germline gives CDR1 SGHRS, CDR2 YFSETQ. The CDR3 has 14 amino acids. The CDR3 here is CASSSSEGRNEQFF. The CDR3 bases are TGCGCCAGCAGCTCCTCGGAGGGCCGCAATGAGCAGTTCTTC.

This clonotype was counted between two and nine times. The junction does not match germline at one end; this may be a read error. The chain carries TRBV18 and TRBJ2-3; D is undetermined. CDR3 length: 15 residues. Looked up from germline, CDR1 is KGHSH and CDR2 is LQKENI. The CDR3 spells CASSATKAGTDTRYF. Written as DNA, the CDR3 is TGTGCCAGCTCCGCCACCAAAGCAGGCACAGATACGCGGTATTTT. The full variable domain, in which reference TRBV18 and TRBJ2-3 provide the parts outside the CDR3, is NAGVMQNPRHLVRRRGQEARLRCSPMKGHSHVYWYRQLPEEGLKFMVYLQKENIIDESGMPKERFSAEFPKEGPSILRIQQVVRGDSAAYFCASSATKAGTDTRYFGPGTRLTVL.

In this sample, this clonotype turned up many times. The chain is built from TRBV20-1 and TRBJ2-4; D may be TRBD2 (6 bases). Looked up from germline, CDR1 is DFQATT and CDR2 is SNEGSKA (reference sequence). Trimming left V 0 bases short and J 9 bases short, with 15 bases between. This CDR3 region has 14 residues. CDR3 region: CSARDGARESIQYF. For the CDR3, the DNA is TGCAGTGCTAGAGATGGGGCGCGGGAAAGCATTCAGTACTTC.

This clonotype was seen more than once but under ten times. At one boundary the junction diverges from the germline segment, which might be a read error. This chain uses TRBV20-1 with TRBJ2-7; D tentatively fits TRBD1 or TRBD2 (6 bases each). Germline CDR1 and CDR2: DFQATT and SNEGSKA (reference sequence). This CDR3 comprises 13 residues. The CDR3: CGTQGTLTDLAHF. In DNA form, the CDR3 reads TGCGGTACTCAGGGGACTCTAACCGATTTAGCACACTTC.

The V and J genes are TRBV5-1 and TRBJ2-1, with D tentatively TRBD2 (5 bases). The CDR3 contains 15 residues. Germline V gene sequence: CDR1 SGHRS, CDR2 YFSETQ. V dropped 0 bases and J dropped 9 bases, with 16 bases sitting between them. The CDR3 sequence is CASSLAQLGSGEQFF. As DNA, the CDR3 is TGCGCCAGCAGCTTGGCTCAACTAGGTTCCGGTGAGCAGTTCTTC.

This clonotype has a handful of counts. The chain recombines TRBV6-6 with TRBJ2-1; D is possibly TRBD1 or TRBD2 (5 bases each). Germline-derived CDR1 and CDR2 are MNHNY and SVGAGI (reference sequence). V lost 8 bases and J lost 7, with 15 bases in between. CDR3 size: 13 residues. CDR3 amino acids: CASAPGAGNEQFF. The CDR3, as DNA: TGTGCCAGCGCTCCCGGGGCAGGGAATGAGCAGTTCTTC.

The rearrangement uses TRBV5-8 and TRBJ2-2; D might be TRBD2 (5 bases). Looked up from germline, CDR1 is SGHTS and CDR2 is YDEGEE. Trimming stripped 6 bases from V and 4 bases from J, with 16 bases between. This CDR3 comprises 15 residues. DNA for the CDR3: TGTGCCAGCATCCCCGGAGGCAGGAGCACCGGGGAGCTGTTTTTT. Its protein product is CASIPGGRSTGELFF.

This sequence joins TRBV6-1 and TRBJ2-1, with D unresolved. CDR3 size: 13 residues. Germline values: CDR1 MNHNS, CDR2 SASEGT. Deletions cut 8 bases from V and 6 bases from J, with 14 bases between. As DNA, the CDR3 is TGTGCCAGCTCGGCTCTAGGTGGCAATGAGCAGTTCTTC. The encoded protein is CASSALGGNEQFF.

The chain combines TRBV6-1 with TRBJ2-7, with D perhaps TRBD1 (5 bases). The germline V and J ends were trimmed by 4 bases and 6 bases, with 10 bases remaining between them. The CDR3 extends over 12 amino acids. CDR1 MNHNS and CDR2 SASEGT come from the germline V gene. CDR3 DNA: TGTGCCAGCAGTGCCTATACAGGCGAGCAGTACTTC. It specifies CASSAYTGEQYF.

This clonotype was seen a handful of times. A junction end diverges from the germline sequence, so it may reflect a read error. This chain uses TRBV28 with TRBJ1-3, with 10 positions matching TRBD1. The V gene's germline CDR1 is MDHEN and CDR2 SYDVKM. CDR3 length equals 15 residues. The CDR3 DNA sequence: TGTGCCAGCGGGAGGGACAGGGGCTCTGGAAACACCGTATATTTT. It encodes CASGRDRGSGNTVYF.

The chain carries TRBV4-1 and TRBJ2-4; D might be TRBD1 (6 bases). The CDR3 has 16 residues. Germline loops: CDR1 MGHRA, CDR2 YSYEKL. V lost 0 bases and J 7 bases, leaving 16 bases between the germline ends. CDR3 nucleotides: TGCGCCAGCAGCCAAGAGGGGGCGTCGTCTGAGAACATTCAGTACTTC. As protein: CASSQEGASSENIQYF.